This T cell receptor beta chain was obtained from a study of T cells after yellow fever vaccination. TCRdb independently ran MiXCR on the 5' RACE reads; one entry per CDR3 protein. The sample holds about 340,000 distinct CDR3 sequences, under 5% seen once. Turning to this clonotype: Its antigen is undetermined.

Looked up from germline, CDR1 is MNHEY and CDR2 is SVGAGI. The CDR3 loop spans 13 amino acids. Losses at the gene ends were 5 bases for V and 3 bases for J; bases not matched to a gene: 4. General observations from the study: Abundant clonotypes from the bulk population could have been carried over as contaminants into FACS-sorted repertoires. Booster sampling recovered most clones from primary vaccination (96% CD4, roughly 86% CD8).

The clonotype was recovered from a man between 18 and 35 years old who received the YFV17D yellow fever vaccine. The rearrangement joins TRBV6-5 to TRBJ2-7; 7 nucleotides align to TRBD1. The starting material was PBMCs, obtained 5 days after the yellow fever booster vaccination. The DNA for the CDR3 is TGTGCCAGCAGTGATAGACAGGGCTACGAGCAGTACTTC. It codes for CASSDRQGYEQYF.